The 16 T cell receptor beta chains given below trace back to one sample, sequenced in a study of CD8+ T cells in alopecia areata (dated 2018 in TCRdb). Interpreted using the paper, the time point label stands for: around 26 weeks on oral tofacitinib. Reading the label with the study, this specimen's treatment or condition is: oral pan-JAK inhibitor, 5-10 mg twice daily. The library was obtained by the immunoSEQ multiplex PCR assay. RNA was extracted from all samples and reverse transcribed into cDNA as template for TCR sequencing. The clones in this table, taken by TCRdb from immuneACCESS, are in-frame only. Not every clone is retained; where verified, under half of the shortfall comes from an unresolved V gene, and the cause of the rest is unknown. The sample records roughly 180,000 clones, 53% of which are singletons. Roughly a tenth of the sample is held by the ten biggest clonotypes. Sample: CD8+ T cells sorted from blood, taken at week 24, from a patient treated with tofacitinib. Source of these receptors: a human donor with alopecia areata.

V usage is TRBV9 and J usage is TRBJ2-1; perhaps TRBD1 as D (6 bases). The CDR3 extends over 14 amino acids. The V gene lost 7 bases and the J gene lost 7 bases, with 18 bases spanning the gap. Germline V gene sequence: CDR1 SGDLS, CDR2 YYNGEE. CDR3 DNA: TGTGCCAGCGGTATGGCAGGGGTAGGGAATGAGCAGTTCTTC. It yields the protein CASGMAGVGNEQFF.

As to this clone: Other DNA sequences of this sample code for an identical CDR3. V and J are TRBV30 and TRBJ2-2; D is unresolved. This CDR3 has 12 residues. The V gene's germline CDR1 is GTSNPN and CDR2 SVGIG (reference sequence). V was trimmed by 0 bases and J by 6 bases, leaving 5 bases between them. Here the CDR3 reads CAWSVGSGELFF. In DNA, the CDR3 is TGTGCCTGGAGTGTGGGATCCGGGGAGCTGTTTTTT.

The rearrangement joins TRBV15 to TRBJ2-1; unclear D gene. The CDR3 extends over 12 amino acids. Per the germline V gene, CDR1 is LNHNV and CDR2 is YYDKDF (reference sequence). With 3 bases removed from V and 5 bases from J, the gap between germline ends came to 5 bases. The CDR3 nucleotides read TGTGCCACCAGCAGGGCAGACAATGAGCAGTTCTTC. Amino acid sequence: CATSRADNEQFF. Combining the CDR3 with reference TRBV15 and TRBJ2-1 gives the whole variable domain DAMVIQNPRYQVTQFGKPVTLSCSQTLNHNVMYWYQQKSSQAPKLLFHYYDKDFNNEADTPDNFQSRRPNTSFCFLDIRSPGLGDTAMYLCATSRADNEQFFGPGTRLTVL.

The V gene is TRBV2, the J gene TRBJ2-7; no firm D call. The germline gives CDR1 SNHLY, CDR2 FYNNEI. V gave up 5 bases and J gave up 0 bases, with 8 bases separating them. The CDR3 runs 13 residues. The CDR3 reads CASSRAISYEQYF. CDR3 DNA: TGTGCCAGCAGTCGGGCAATCTCCTACGAGCAGTACTTC. Combining the CDR3 with reference TRBV2 and TRBJ2-7 gives the whole variable domain EPEVTQTPSHQVTQMGQEVILRCVPISNHLYFYWYRQILGQKVEFLVSFYNNEISEKSEIFDDQFSVERPDGSNFTLKIRSTKLEDSAMYFCASSRAISYEQYFGPGTRLTVT.

This chain connects TRBV4-3 to TRBJ1-2, with TRBD1 matching over 7 bases. Germline CDR1 and CDR2: LGHNA and YSLEER. The CDR3 sequence is 15 residues long. V lost 0 bases to trimming and J lost 4 bases; unmatched junction nucleotides: 5. This CDR3 is CASSQDPGTVYGYTF. For the CDR3, the DNA is TGCGCCAGCAGCCAAGATCCCGGGACAGTCTATGGCTACACCTTC.

The chain is built from TRBV15 and TRBJ2-1, with 8 bases lining up with TRBD2. Trimming at V came to 9 bases and at J to 3 bases, leaving 1 base not matched to a gene. The CDR3 runs to 12 residues. Germline CDR1 reads LNHNV; CDR2 reads YYDKDF (reference sequence). The CDR3: CATSGDYNEQFF. In nucleotides, the CDR3 is TGTGCCACTAGCGGGGACTACAATGAGCAGTTCTTC.

Only a few counts were recorded for this clone. This chain links TRBV30 with TRBJ2-7, with D uncertain. The V gene's germline CDR1 is GTSNPN and CDR2 SVGIG (reference sequence). This CDR3 spans 13 amino acids. The V and J ends lost 1 base and 2 bases respectively, with 9 bases between them. CDR3 amino acids: CAWSDHQAYEQYF. The CDR3 nucleotides read TGTGCCTGGAGTGATCACCAGGCCTACGAGCAGTACTTC.

This sequence joins TRBV7-3 and TRBJ2-3; 14 bases align to TRBD2. Germline V CDR1 and CDR2: SGHTA, FQGTGA. The CDR3 has 17 residues. Unmatched junction bases numbered 5, after V lost 6 bases and J lost 0 bases. The chain's CDR3 is CASRSGLAGGSTDTQYF. The CDR3 DNA sequence: TGTGCCAGCAGATCCGGACTAGCGGGGGGCAGCACAGATACGCAGTATTTT.

J is TRBJ2-2 and V is TRBV9; TRBD2 aligns across 7 bases. The CDR3 is made up of 18 amino acids. Germline V gene sequence: CDR1 SGDLS, CDR2 YYNGEE. V lost 4 bases, J lost 1 base, and 13 bases stayed unmatched. The CDR3 protein is CASSTRISGAENTGELFF. CDR3 coding DNA: TGTGCCAGCAGCACTAGGATAAGCGGGGCCGAGAACACCGGGGAGCTGTTTTTT. The variable domain in full, with the rest retrieved from reference TRBV9 and TRBJ2-2, is DSGVTQTPKHLITATGQRVTLRCSPRSGDLSVYWYQQSLDQGLQFLIQYYNGEERAKGNILERFSAQQFPDLHSELNLSSLELGDSALYFCASSTRISGAENTGELFFGEGSRLTVL.

The gene calls are TRBV7-3 and TRBJ1-1; D possibly corresponds to TRBD1 (6 bases). V gave up 4 bases and J gave up 3 bases, with 9 bases separating them. The CDR3 is 13 amino acids. The germline V gene has CDR1 SGHTA and CDR2 FQGTGA. CDR3 loop: CASSSQGDTEAFF. The CDR3 nucleotides read TGTGCCAGCAGCTCACAGGGAGACACTGAAGCTTTCTTT.

The chain couples TRBV27 to TRBJ2-1; D possibly uses TRBD1 or TRBD2 (6 bases each). The CDR3 is made up of 14 amino acids. V lost 5 bases and J 7 bases, leaving 15 bases between the germline ends. CDR1 and CDR2 (germline): MNHEY, SMNVEV (reference sequence). CDR3 in amino acids: CASSGGQDINEQFF. CDR3 nucleotides: TGTGCCAGCAGTGGGGGGCAAGATATAAATGAGCAGTTCTTC.

The J gene is TRBJ2-1, the V gene TRBV5-6, with 10 bases lining up with TRBD1. Germline CDR1 is SGHDT and CDR2 is YYEEEE. The V and J ends lost 2 bases and 8 bases, in that order; junction bases with no gene match: 4. This CDR3 comprises 14 residues. CDR3 DNA: TGTGCCAGCAGCTTTGGGACAGGGGTCTATGAGCAGTTCTTC. Translation gives CASSFGTGVYEQFF.

The table lists this clone with a few counts. This chain joins TRBV29-1 and TRBJ2-1, with D perhaps TRBD2 (6 bases). The CDR3 covers 13 residues. Germline V gives CDR1 SQVTM, CDR2 ANQGSEA. With 3 bases removed from V and 4 bases from J, the gap between germline ends came to 10 bases. In DNA, the CDR3 is TGCAGCGTTGAGGGACTGAAGTACAATGAGCAGTTCTTC. Amino acid sequence: CSVEGLKYNEQFF.

This clone turned up a few times. The rearrangement links TRBV5-1 to TRBJ2-1; 12 nucleotides match TRBD1. Germline assignment: CDR1 SGHRS and CDR2 YFSETQ. The V and J ends lost 2 bases and 7 bases, in that order; junction bases with no gene match: 10. The CDR3 is 17 residues long. DNA of the CDR3: TGCGCCAGCAGCTTAAAACCGGGACAGGGGGCAAGGAATGAGCAGTTCTTC. Protein: CASSLKPGQGARNEQFF.

This rearrangement joins TRBV27 to TRBJ1-6; 7 nucleotides match TRBD1. CDR3 length: 15 residues. Germline V gene sequence: CDR1 MNHEY, CDR2 SMNVEV (reference sequence). V dropped 5 bases and J dropped 8; count of bases not matched to a gene: 9. CDR3 protein: CASSPLAGGDSPLHF. The CDR3, as DNA: TGTGCCAGCAGTCCTCTAGCAGGGGGGGATTCACCCCTCCACTTT.

V usage is TRBV30 and J usage is TRBJ1-5; weak D call: TRBD1 (6 bases). Germline CDR1 is GTSNPN and CDR2 is SVGIG (reference sequence). CDR3 length: 16 amino acids. V lost 3 bases and J 6 bases, leaving 21 bases between the germline ends. Here the CDR3 reads CAWSPDLGGTSQPQHF. Here the CDR3 DNA reads TGTGCCTGGAGCCCTGACCTAGGGGGAACTAGTCAGCCCCAGCATTTT.